The 5 T cell receptor beta chains in this list originate from one sample, sequenced in a study of cytomegalovirus exposure and HLA in healthy donors. PCR was performed using 60 Vbeta and 13 Jbeta primers. Profiled with immunoSEQ multiplex PCR; TCRdb holds only in-frame clones, not every one. The sample gives roughly 180,000 clones, almost 85% of which show up once; approximately 0.26% is in the top ten. Sequenced sample: PBMCs. Receptors originate from a boy younger than 18 in good health and CMV-seronegative.

The chain recombines TRBV5-1 with TRBJ2-3, with a tentative D call TRBD2 (5 bases). Germline loops: CDR1 SGHRS, CDR2 YFSETQ. This CDR3 region has 14 residues. V was clipped by 3 bases and J by 2 bases, with 10 bases between them. The chain's CDR3 is CASSSWTFTDTQYF. The CDR3 DNA follows: TGCGCCAGCAGCTCCTGGACTTTCACAGATACGCAGTATTTT.

The CDR3 nucleotides are TGTGCCAGCAGCTTGCGGCGGGAATATGGCTACACCTTC. Translation gives CASSLRREYGYTF. The gene calls are TRBV5-5 and TRBJ1-2; D not certain. The germline V gene encodes CDR1 SGHKS and CDR2 YYEKEE (reference sequence). The V end lost 1 base, the J end lost 5 bases, and 9 bases lay between the germline ends. The CDR3 loop spans 13 amino acids.

J is TRBJ1-1 and V is TRBV7-9; TRBD1 matches 7 bases. Germline lookup yields CDR1 SEHNR and CDR2 FQNEAQ (reference sequence). The CDR3 has 12 amino acids. CDR3 loop: CSANRGNTEAFF. The CDR3 nucleotides are TGTTCCGCGAACAGGGGGAACACTGAAGCTTTCTTT.

The V gene is TRBV5-1, the J gene TRBJ2-7; 9 bases match TRBD2. Germline assignment: CDR1 SGHRS and CDR2 YFSETQ. V shed 4 bases and J 4 bases; nucleotides not matched to a gene: 9. CDR3 length: 15 amino acids. The CDR3 sequence is CASSQGLAKSYEQYF. The CDR3 nucleotides read TGCGCCAGCAGCCAGGGACTAGCAAAGTCTTACGAGCAGTACTTC.

V gene TRBV28 combines with J gene TRBJ1-5, with a weak D call TRBD1 (5 bases). This CDR3 comprises 14 residues. With 5 bases removed from V and 3 bases from J, the gap between germline ends came to 11 bases. Per germline, CDR1 MDHEN and CDR2 SYDVKM. The CDR3 spells CASSPDGHNQPQHF. The CDR3 DNA reads TGTGCCAGCAGTCCGGACGGACACAATCAGCCCCAGCATTTT. Full variable domain (rest looked up from reference TRBV28 and TRBJ1-5): DVKVTQSSRYLVKRTGEKVFLECVQDMDHENMFWYRQDPGLGLRLIYFSYDVKMKEKGDIPEGYSVSREKKERFSLILESASTNQTSMYLCASSPDGHNQPQHFGDGTRLSIL.